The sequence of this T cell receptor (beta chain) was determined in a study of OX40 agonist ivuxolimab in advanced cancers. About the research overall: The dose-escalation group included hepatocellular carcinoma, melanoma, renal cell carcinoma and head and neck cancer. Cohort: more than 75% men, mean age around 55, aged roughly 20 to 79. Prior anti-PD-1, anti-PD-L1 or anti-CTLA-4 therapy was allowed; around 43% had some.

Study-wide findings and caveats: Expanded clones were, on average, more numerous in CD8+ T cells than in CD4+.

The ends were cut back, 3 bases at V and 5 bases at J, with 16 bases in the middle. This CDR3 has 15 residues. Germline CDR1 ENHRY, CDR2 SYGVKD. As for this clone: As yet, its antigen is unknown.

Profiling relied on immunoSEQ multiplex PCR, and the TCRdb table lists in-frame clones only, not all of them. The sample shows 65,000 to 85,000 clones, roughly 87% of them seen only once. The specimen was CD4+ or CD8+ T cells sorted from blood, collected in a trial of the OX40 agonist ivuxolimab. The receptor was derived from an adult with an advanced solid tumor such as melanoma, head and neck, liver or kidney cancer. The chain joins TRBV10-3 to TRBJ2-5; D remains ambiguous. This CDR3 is CAISEGVLRRETQYF. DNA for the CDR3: TGTGCCATCAGTGAAGGAGTCCTCCGGCGGGAGACCCAGTACTTC.